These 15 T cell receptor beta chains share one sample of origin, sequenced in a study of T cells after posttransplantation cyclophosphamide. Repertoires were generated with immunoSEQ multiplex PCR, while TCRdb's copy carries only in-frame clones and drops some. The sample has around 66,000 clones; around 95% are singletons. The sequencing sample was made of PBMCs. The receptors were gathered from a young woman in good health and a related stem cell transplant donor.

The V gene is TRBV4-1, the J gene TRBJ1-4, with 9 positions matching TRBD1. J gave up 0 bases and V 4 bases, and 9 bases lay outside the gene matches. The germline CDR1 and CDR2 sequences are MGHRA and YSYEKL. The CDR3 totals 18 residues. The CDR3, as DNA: TGCGCCAGCAGCCGCTCCGGGACAGGGTCTGCAACTAATGAAAAACTGTTTTTT. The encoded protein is CASSRSGTGSATNEKLFF.

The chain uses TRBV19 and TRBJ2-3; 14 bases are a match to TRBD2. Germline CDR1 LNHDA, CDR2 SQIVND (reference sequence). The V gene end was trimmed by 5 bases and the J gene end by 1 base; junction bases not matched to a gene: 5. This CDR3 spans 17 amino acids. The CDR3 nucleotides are TGTGCCAGTAGTCCCGGACTAGCGGGGGGCCGCACAGATACGCAGTATTTT. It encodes CASSPGLAGGRTDTQYF.

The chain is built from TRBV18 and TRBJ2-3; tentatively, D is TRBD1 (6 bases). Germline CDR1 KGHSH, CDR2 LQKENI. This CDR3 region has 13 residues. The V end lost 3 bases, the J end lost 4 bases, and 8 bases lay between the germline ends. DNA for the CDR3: TGTGCCAGCTCACCGGCAGGGGCAGATACGCAGTATTTT. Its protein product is CASSPAGADTQYF.

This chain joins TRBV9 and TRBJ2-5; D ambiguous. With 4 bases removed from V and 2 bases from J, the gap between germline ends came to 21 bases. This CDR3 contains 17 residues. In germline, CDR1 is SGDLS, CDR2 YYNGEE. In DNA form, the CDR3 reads TGTGCCAGCAGCACACGGCCTAGGAGTAGCCTACAAGAGACCCAGTACTTC. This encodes CASSTRPRSSLQETQYF.

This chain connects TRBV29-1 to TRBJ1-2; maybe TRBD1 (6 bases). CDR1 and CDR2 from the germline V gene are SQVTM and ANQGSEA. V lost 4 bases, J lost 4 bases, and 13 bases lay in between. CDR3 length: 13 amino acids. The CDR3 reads CSVGAGASYGYTF. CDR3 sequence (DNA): TGCAGCGTTGGTGCGGGGGCCTCCTATGGCTACACCTTC. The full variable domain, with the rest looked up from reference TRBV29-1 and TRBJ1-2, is SAVISQKPSRDICQRGTSLTIQCQVDSQVTMMFWYRQQPGQSLTLIATANQGSEATYESGFVIDKFPISRPNLTFSTLTVSNMSPEDSSIYLCSVGAGASYGYTFGSGTRLTVV.

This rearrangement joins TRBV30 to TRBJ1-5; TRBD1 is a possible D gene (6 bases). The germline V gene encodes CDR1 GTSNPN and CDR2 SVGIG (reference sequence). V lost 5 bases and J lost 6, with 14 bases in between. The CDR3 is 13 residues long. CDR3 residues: CAWGQGNGQPQHF. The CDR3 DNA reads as TGTGCCTGGGGGCAGGGGAACGGTCAGCCCCAGCATTTT.

CDR3 residues: CSAGITEAFF. The CDR3, as DNA: TGCAGTGCTGGAATAACGGAAGCTTTCTTT. The chain is built from TRBV20-1 and TRBJ1-1; D ambiguous. The germline V and J ends were trimmed by 5 bases and 8 bases, with 9 bases remaining between them. Germline lookup yields CDR1 DFQATT and CDR2 SNEGSKA (reference sequence). This CDR3 has 10 residues.

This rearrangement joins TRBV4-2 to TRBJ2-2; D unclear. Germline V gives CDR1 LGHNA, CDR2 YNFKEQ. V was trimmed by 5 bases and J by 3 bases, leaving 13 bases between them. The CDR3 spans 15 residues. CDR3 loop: CASSLSPSDTGELFF. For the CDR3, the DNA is TGTGCCAGCAGCTTAAGCCCATCCGACACCGGGGAGCTGTTTTTT.

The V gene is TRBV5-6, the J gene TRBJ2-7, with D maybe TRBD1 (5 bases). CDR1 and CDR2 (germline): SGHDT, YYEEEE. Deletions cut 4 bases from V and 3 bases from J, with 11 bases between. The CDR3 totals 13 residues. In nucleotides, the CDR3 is TGTGCCAGCAGCCCACCGGACATCTACGAGCAGTACTTC. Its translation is CASSPPDIYEQYF.

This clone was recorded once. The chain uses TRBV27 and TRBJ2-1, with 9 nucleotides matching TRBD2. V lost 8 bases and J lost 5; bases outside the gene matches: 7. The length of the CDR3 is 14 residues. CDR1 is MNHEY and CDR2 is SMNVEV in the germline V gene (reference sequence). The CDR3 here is CASGSRGGNNEQFF. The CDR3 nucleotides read TGTGCCAGCGGCTCGCGGGGGGGAAACAATGAGCAGTTCTTC.

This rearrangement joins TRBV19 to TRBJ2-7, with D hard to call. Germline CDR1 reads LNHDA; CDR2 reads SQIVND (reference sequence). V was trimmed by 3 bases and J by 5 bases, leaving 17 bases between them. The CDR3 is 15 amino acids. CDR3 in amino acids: CASSIQLNLGNEQYF. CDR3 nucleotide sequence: TGTGCCAGTAGTATCCAGCTTAACCTAGGGAACGAGCAGTACTTC. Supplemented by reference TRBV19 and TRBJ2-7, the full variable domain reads DGGITQSPKYLFRKEGQNVTLSCEQNLNHDAMYWYRQDPGQGLRLIYYSQIVNDFQKGDIAEGYSVSREKKESFPLTVTSAQKNPTAFYLCASSIQLNLGNEQYFGPGTRLTVT.

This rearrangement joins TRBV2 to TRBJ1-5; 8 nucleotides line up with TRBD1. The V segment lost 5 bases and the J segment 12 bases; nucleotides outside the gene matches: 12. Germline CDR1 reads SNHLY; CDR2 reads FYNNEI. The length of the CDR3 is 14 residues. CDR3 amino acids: CASSSDRESGYQHF. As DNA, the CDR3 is TGTGCCAGCAGTTCGGACAGGGAGAGTGGTTACCAGCATTTT.

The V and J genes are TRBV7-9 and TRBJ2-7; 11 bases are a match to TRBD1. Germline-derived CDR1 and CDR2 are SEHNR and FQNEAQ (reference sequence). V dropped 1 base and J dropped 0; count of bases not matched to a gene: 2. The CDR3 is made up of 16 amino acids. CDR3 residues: CASSLGGTGGSYEQYF. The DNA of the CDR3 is TGTGCCAGCAGCTTAGGCGGGACAGGGGGCTCCTACGAGCAGTACTTC.

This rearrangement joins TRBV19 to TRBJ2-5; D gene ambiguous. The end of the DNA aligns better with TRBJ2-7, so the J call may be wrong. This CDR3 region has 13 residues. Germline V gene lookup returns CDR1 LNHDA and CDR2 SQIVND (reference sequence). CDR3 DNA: TGTGCCAGTAGTTTGTCATCTAACTACGAGCAGTACTTC. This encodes CASSLSSNYEQYF.

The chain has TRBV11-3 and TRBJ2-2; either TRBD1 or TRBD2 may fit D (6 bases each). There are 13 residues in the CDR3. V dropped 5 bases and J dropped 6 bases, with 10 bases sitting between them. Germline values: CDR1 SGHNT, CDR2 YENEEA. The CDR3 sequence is CASSPGEAGELFF. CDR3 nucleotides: TGTGCCAGCAGCCCAGGGGAGGCCGGGGAGCTGTTTTTT.